The subject of this entry is one TCR beta chain. This sample was included in a study of graft-versus-host responses after intestinal transplantation. Germline assignment: CDR1 SGHDT and CDR2 YYEEEE. The length of the CDR3 is 13 residues. With 1 base removed from V and 5 bases from J, the gap between germline ends came to 9 bases. The method was immunoSEQ multiplex PCR; TCRdb's version includes in-frame clones alone and lacks a portion of them. The data contain 77,000 or so clones, over 80% of them singletons. The TCR was taken from a human patient who received an intestinal transplant, so some T cells may come from the graft donor. The sequenced sample was PBMCs, obtained 98 days after intestinal transplantation. The gene calls are TRBV5-6 and TRBJ1-2; D is uncertain. CDR3 in DNA: TGTGCCAGCAGCTTGAGCACAAGGTATGGCTACACCTTC. Translation: CASSLSTRYGYTF.